This T cell receptor (beta chain) was obtained from a study of T cells in Graves' hyperthyroidism and ophthalmopathy. Across 18 months, stable Graves' hyperthyroidism was marked by no progression to ophthalmopathy. The source of the PBMCs was 8.5 to 10 ml of fresh peripheral blood. Amplification of TCR beta CDR3 regions was performed using RNA transcripts as template. The primer set for the first-round RT-PCR of the TCR CDR3 was HTBI. A single record per CDR3 protein comes from TCRdb applying MiXCR to the multiplex PCR reads. The sample records approximately 300,000 distinct CDR3 sequences, around a sixth being singletons. This clonotype was detected many times. The antigen remains undetermined. General study results and limits: The majority of expanded thyroid clonotypes above 0.001 also appeared in blood. Ophthalmopathy was identified by the model a median 6.5 months ahead of onset.

The TCR originated in a man aged 30 to 39 with Graves' hyperthyroidism. Sequenced sample: blood.

CDR3 sequence reads: CATSGDWTNYGYTF. CDR3 coding DNA: TGTGCCACCAGTGGCGACTGGACTAACTATGGCTACACCTTC. The chain carries TRBV24-1 and TRBJ1-2; no definite D call. The CDR3 contains 14 residues. Germline V gene lookup returns CDR1 KGHDR and CDR2 SFDVKD. V lost 5 bases to trimming and J lost 0 bases, with 9 bases between them.